This is a list of T cell receptor beta chains from one sample in a study of blood T cells in healthy people across ages. One entry per CDR3 protein results from TCRdb running MiXCR on the 5' RACE reads. The repertoire holds some 760,000 distinct CDR3 sequences, approximately 25% seen once, with around 9.2% in the top ten. The same data also went into a second study, on T cells of mothers and their children.

Sequenced input: blood. The receptor set was obtained from a boy aged 10-17 years in good health. CDR3s include the opening cysteine and the closing phenylalanine or tryptophan. The D gene is left open where the match is weak. Only some rows state a clone size, as once, few, many or a class for expanded clones.

CDR3 length | J gene | clone size | D gene | V gene | CDR3 DNA | CDR3 protein
15 | TRBJ1-2 | few | NA | TRBV11-2 | TGTGCCAGCAGCTTAGATCAATATCAGAGGGATGGCTACACCTTC | CASSLDQYQRDGYTF
20 | TRBJ2-1 | NA | TRBD2 | TRBV4-3 | TGCGCCAGCAGCCAAGGTCGGGGCTGGAGCGGGGGGACCAGATACAATGAGCAGTTCTTC | CASSQGRGWSGGTRYNEQFF
12 | TRBJ2-3 | few | TRBD2 | TRBV12-3/TRBV12-4 | TGTGCCAGCAGTCTCGGACTAGTTGCGCAGTATTTT | CASSLGLVAQYF
17 | TRBJ2-3 | few | NA | TRBV6-5 | TGTGCCAGCAGTTACCGGATAGCTGGGGGGGCCACAGATACGCAGTATTTT | CASSYRIAGGATDTQYF
15 | TRBJ2-1 | once | NA | TRBV20-1 | TGCAGTGCGATCGGCGTCTGGGGAGTGAAAAATGAGCAGTTCTTC | CSAIGVWGVKNEQFF
13 | TRBJ1-4 | few | NA | TRBV29-1 | TGCAGCGTTCAGGGGTCTCCTAATGAAAAACTGTTTTTT | CSVQGSPNEKLFF
14 | TRBJ1-4 | NA | NA | TRBV20-1 | TGCAGTGCTAAGGGCGAGTTCGGGGATGAAAAACTGTTTTTT | CSAKGEFGDEKLFF
12 | TRBJ2-2 | few | NA | TRBV7-9 | TGTGCCAGCAGCGGTCGCACCGGGGAGCTGTTTTTT | CASSGRTGELFF
16 | TRBJ2-1 | NA | TRBD2 | TRBV20-1 | TGCAGTGCTAGGCCCGGGAGGCCTTCCTTGGGAAATGAGCAGTTCTTC | CSARPGRPSLGNEQFF
15 | TRBJ2-1 | NA | TRBD2 | TRBV29-1 | TGCAGCGCGGGAGGACGCCGGCGAAACTACAATGAGCAGTTCTTC | CSAGGRRRNYNEQFF
14 | TRBJ2-2 | NA | NA | TRBV15 | TGTGCCACCAGCAGAGATCTGGACACCGGGGAGCTGTTTTTT | CATSRDLDTGELFF
14 | TRBJ2-7 | NA | TRBD1 | TRBV9 | TGTGCCAGCAGCGAAGGGGGCAGATCCTACGAGCAGTACTTC | CASSEGGRSYEQYF
14 | TRBJ1-5 | NA | NA | TRBV12-3/TRBV12-4 | TGTGCCAGCAGTTTAGCTGAAGTTAATCAGCCCCAGCATTTT | CASSLAEVNQPQHF
13 | TRBJ2-5 | few | NA | TRBV7-2 | TGTGCTGCCGCGAAGGGGGCGGGGGAGACCCAGTACTTC | CAAAKGAGETQYF
13 | TRBJ2-7 | NA | NA | TRBV29-1 | TGCAACGTTGAAGATGGAAGAGGTTACGAGCAGTACTTC | CNVEDGRGYEQYF
16 | TRBJ2-3 | NA | TRBD2 | TRBV7-2 | TGTGCCAGCAGCTCCTCCGGGACTACTAAGACAGATACGCAGTATTTT | CASSSSGTTKTDTQYF
16 | TRBJ2-1 | NA | TRBD2 | TRBV10-3 | TGTGCCATCAGGGATCTAGCGGGAGGGCCCGACGATGAGCAGTTCTTC | CAIRDLAGGPDDEQFF
12 | TRBJ2-1 | few | NA | TRBV20-1 | TGCAGTGCTAGGGCCGGGAGCAATGAGCAGTTCTTC | CSARAGSNEQFF
15 | TRBJ2-1 | NA | NA | TRBV7-9 | TGTGCCAGCAGCTTAGGGGTCTCCAACTACAATGAGCAGTTCTTC | CASSLGVSNYNEQFF
14 | TRBJ1-6 | NA | TRBD1 | TRBV7-9 | TGTGCCAGCAGCCCAGGACAGGACAATTCACCCCTCCACTTT | CASSPGQDNSPLHF
15 | TRBJ2-5 | NA | NA | TRBV5-1 | TGCGCCAGCAGCCTAGGGACCGGGTACCAAGAGACCCAGTACTTC | CASSLGTGYQETQYF
13 | TRBJ2-5 | few | NA | TRBV2 | TGTGCCAGCATTGGGACGCTGGAAGAGACCCAGTACTTC | CASIGTLEETQYF